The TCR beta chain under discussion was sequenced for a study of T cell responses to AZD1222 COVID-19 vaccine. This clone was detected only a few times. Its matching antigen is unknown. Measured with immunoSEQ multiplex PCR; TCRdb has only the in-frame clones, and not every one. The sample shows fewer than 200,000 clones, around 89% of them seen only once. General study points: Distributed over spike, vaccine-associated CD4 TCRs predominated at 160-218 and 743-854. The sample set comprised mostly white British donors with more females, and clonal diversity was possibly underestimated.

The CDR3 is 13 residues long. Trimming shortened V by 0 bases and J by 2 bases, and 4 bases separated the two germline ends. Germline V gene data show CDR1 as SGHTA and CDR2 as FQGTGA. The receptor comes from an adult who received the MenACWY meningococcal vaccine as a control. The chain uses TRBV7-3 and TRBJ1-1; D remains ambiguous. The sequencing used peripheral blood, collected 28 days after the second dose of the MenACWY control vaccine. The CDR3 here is CASSLTVNTEAFF. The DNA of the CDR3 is TGTGCCAGCAGCTTAACCGTAAACACTGAAGCTTTCTTT.